A single TCR beta chain is shown here with its context. Its antigen remains unidentified. This entry comes from a study of OX40 agonist ivuxolimab in advanced cancers. Study in general: The patients received ivuxolimab by intravenous route every 2 weeks at 0.01 to 10 mg/kg. Of the participants, approximately 44% had some prior anti-PD-1, anti-PD-L1 or anti-CTLA-4 therapy, which was allowed.

This CDR3 spans 14 amino acids. V lost 0 bases to trimming and J lost 7 bases; unmatched junction nucleotides: 6. In germline, CDR1 is SGHRS, CDR2 YFSETQ. The study's findings and limits: Patients with a partial response at 0.1-3.0 mg/kg had among the lowest clonal expansion. There was clonal expansion of CD4+ and CD8+ blood T cells by week 6 at 0.1 to 3.0 mg/kg.

Generated by immunoSEQ multiplex PCR, the TCRdb table keeps only in-frame clones and is missing some. Of under 60,000 clones in the sample, around four fifths are singletons; the top ten hold 3% to 4%. This clonotype was sampled from an adult with an advanced solid tumor such as melanoma, head and neck, liver or kidney cancer. The chain combines TRBV5-1 with TRBJ1-2, with 7 bases identical to TRBD1. Sample: CD4+ or CD8+ T cells sorted from blood, taken in a trial of the OX40 agonist ivuxolimab. Written as DNA, the CDR3 is TGCGCCAGCAGCTTGGCCGATCAGGGGGTTGGCTACACCTTC. This encodes CASSLADQGVGYTF.